What follows are 16 T cell receptor beta chains derived from one specimen sequenced in a study of blood T cell repertoires in COVID-19. The table came from immunoSEQ multiplex PCR; TCRdb's copy has only in-frame clones and leaves some out. In the table there are under 200,000 clones, around 87% of which are singletons. Sequencing was carried out using peripheral blood. These receptors came from a man in his late teens or twenties with active or convalescent COVID-19.

The chain recombines TRBV5-8 with TRBJ2-1; 15 nucleotides match TRBD2. The length of the CDR3 is 16 residues. Germline trimming cut 0 bases from V and 9 bases from J; bases unmatched to any gene: 4. Germline CDR1 reads SGHTS; CDR2 reads YDEGEE. The CDR3 sequence: CASSLARTSGRGEQFF. The CDR3 DNA reads TGTGCCAGCAGCTTGGCCAGGACTAGCGGGAGGGGTGAGCAGTTCTTC. The full variable domain, completed using reference TRBV5-8 and TRBJ2-1, is EAGVTQSPTHLIKTRGQQATLRCSPISGHTSVYWYQQALGLGLQFLLWYDEGEERNRGNFPPRFSGRQFPNYSSELNVNALELEDSALYLCASSLARTSGRGEQFFGPGTRLTVL.

This sequence joins TRBV12-3 or TRBV12-4 and TRBJ2-1; TRBD1 matches 9 bases. After removal of 6 bases from V and 8 bases from J, the junction contained 5 bases not matched to a gene. The CDR3 is 13 amino acids. The CDR3 sequence: CASSGDRDYEQFF. The DNA for the CDR3 is TGTGCCAGCAGCGGGGACAGGGATTATGAGCAGTTCTTC.

Only one count was recorded for this clone. The chain employs TRBV7-6 and TRBJ2-3; TRBD2 aligns across 11 bases. Germline-derived CDR1 and CDR2 are SGHVS and FNYEAQ. CDR3 length: 16 amino acids. V trimming: 1 base; J trimming: 3 bases; junction bases outside the gene matches: 3. CDR3 coding DNA: TGTGCCAGCAGCTTAGGGACTAGCGGGCGTACAGATACGCAGTATTTT. It yields the protein CASSLGTSGRTDTQYF.

The chain joins TRBV11-3 to TRBJ1-1; 10 positions match TRBD1. CDR3 length: 17 residues. V gave up 1 base and J gave up 3 bases; unmatched junction bases: 8. The germline V gene encodes CDR1 SGHNT and CDR2 YENEEA. CDR3 coding DNA: TGTGCCAGCAGCTTAGGACAGGGGGCGCAGCCGGACACTGAAGCTTTCTTT. Translated, it gives CASSLGQGAQPDTEAFF.

In its sample, this clone was seen once. V is TRBV6-6 and J is TRBJ1-1, with 10 bases fitting TRBD1. The CDR3 extends over 17 amino acids. Germline V gene lookup returns CDR1 MNHNY and CDR2 SVGAGI (reference sequence). V lost 5 bases, J lost 0 bases, and 9 bases stayed unmatched. The CDR3 loop is CASSPRDRGPMNTEAFF. DNA of the CDR3: TGTGCCAGCAGTCCCCGGGACAGGGGCCCCATGAACACTGAAGCTTTCTTT.

Here the CDR3 reads CASSFLTGRAFF. The CDR3 nucleotides read TGTGCCAGCAGCTTCCTGACAGGAAGAGCTTTCTTT. The chain combines TRBV11-2 with TRBJ1-1, with D possibly matching TRBD1 (6 bases). CDR1 is SGHAT, CDR2 FQNNGV, per germline. This CDR3 region has 12 residues. Trimming shortened V by 3 bases and J by 10 bases, and 12 bases separated the two germline ends.

The chain uses TRBV5-4 and TRBJ2-5; perhaps TRBD2 as D (5 bases). The CDR3 is 14 residues long. V lost 0 bases and J lost 4, with 10 bases in between. The germline CDR1 and CDR2 sequences are SGHNT and YYREEE (reference sequence). The CDR3 is CASSLGGWPETQYF. DNA of the CDR3: TGTGCCAGCAGCTTGGGAGGGTGGCCAGAGACCCAGTACTTC. The full variable domain, rest sourced from reference TRBV5-4 and TRBJ2-5, is ETGVTQSPTHLIKTRGQQVTLRCSSQSGHNTVSWYQQALGQGPQFIFQYYREEENGRGNFPPRFSGLQFPNYSSELNVNALELDDSALYLCASSLGGWPETQYFGPGTRLLVL.

V and J are TRBV4-1 and TRBJ2-3; D is perhaps TRBD2 (6 bases). This CDR3 region has 14 residues. The V end lost 4 bases, the J end lost 4 bases, and 12 bases lay between the germline ends. CDR1 and CDR2 (germline): MGHRA, YSYEKL. The CDR3 reads CASSPRLVADTQYF. The CDR3 nucleotides are TGCGCCAGCAGCCCACGACTAGTTGCAGATACGCAGTATTTT.

V gene TRBV15 combines with J gene TRBJ1-2, with TRBD1 matching over 9 bases. The V and J ends lost 2 bases and 2 bases, in that order; junction bases with no gene match: 6. The CDR3 is 16 amino acids. Germline V lookup: CDR1 LNHNV, CDR2 YYDKDF (reference sequence). CDR3 nucleotides: TGTGCCACCAGCAGACCGGGGACAGGGAAAAACTATGGCTACACCTTC. Translating gives CATSRPGTGKNYGYTF.

This clone was seen once. The CDR3 sequence is CASSLYLAGGKNTGELFF. For the CDR3, the DNA is TGTGCCAGCAGTCTTTATCTAGCGGGGGGGAAGAACACCGGGGAGCTGTTTTTT. The chain links TRBV28 to TRBJ2-2; 12 nucleotides line up with TRBD2. Germline values: CDR1 MDHEN, CDR2 SYDVKM. V trimming: 5 bases; J trimming: 1 base; junction bases outside the gene matches: 8. The CDR3 is made up of 18 amino acids.

The chain employs TRBV15 and TRBJ1-6; D is uncertain. V lost 3 bases and J 10 bases, leaving 16 bases between the germline ends. Germline V gene sequence: CDR1 LNHNV, CDR2 YYDKDF (reference sequence). The CDR3 totals 15 residues. In nucleotides, the CDR3 is TGTGCCACCAGCAGGGAGGTGGGAGTAGGATCACCCCTCCACTTT. It specifies CATSREVGVGSPLHF. Together with reference TRBV15 and TRBJ1-6, the CDR3 gives the full variable domain: DAMVIQNPRYQVTQFGKPVTLSCSQTLNHNVMYWYQQKSSQAPKLLFHYYDKDFNNEADTPDNFQSRRPNTSFCFLDIRSPGLGDTAMYLCATSREVGVGSPLHFGNGTRLTVT.

This rearrangement joins TRBV18 to TRBJ1-6; no reliable D call. The CDR3 runs 16 residues. Germline V gene data show CDR1 as KGHSH and CDR2 as LQKENI. V was clipped by 1 base and J by 7 bases, with 14 bases between them. The CDR3 reads CASSPLGQATNSPLHF. CDR3 bases: TGTGCCAGCTCACCACTGGGTCAGGCTACAAATTCACCCCTCCACTTT.

A single count supports this clone. The junction departs from germline at one end; a sequencing error may be responsible. The CDR3 sequence: CASSLDYRDRGIF. CDR3 in DNA: TGTGCCAGCAGTTTAGACTACCGGGACAGGGGGATATTT. The gene calls are TRBV12-3 or TRBV12-4 and TRBJ1-4, with TRBD1 matching over 11 bases. CDR3 length: 13 residues.

The rearrangement links TRBV12-3 or TRBV12-4 to TRBJ1-5, with 10 bases identical to TRBD1. J was trimmed by 7 bases and V by 6 bases; bases with no gene match: 0. The CDR3 spans 12 residues. The CDR3 sequence is CASRDRGQPQHF. In nucleotides, the CDR3 is TGTGCCAGCAGGGACAGGGGGCAGCCCCAGCATTTT.

The chain employs TRBV6-6 and TRBJ2-7, with D possibly matching TRBD2 (5 bases). Trimming removed 2 bases from V and 3 bases from J, with 5 bases in between. Per germline, CDR1 MNHNY and CDR2 SVGAGI (reference sequence). The CDR3 has 12 amino acids. CDR3 in DNA: TGTGCCAGCAGTTACCGGGGCTACGAGCAGTACGTC. It translates to CASSYRGYEQYV.

V usage is TRBV18 and J usage is TRBJ2-3; TRBD2 matches 10 bases. V lost 3 bases to trimming and J lost 4 bases; unmatched junction nucleotides: 7. The V gene's germline CDR1 is KGHSH and CDR2 LQKENI. This CDR3 is 16 amino acids long. The CDR3 region has the DNA TGTGCCAGCTCACCCCAAGCGGGAGGGGGTGCAGATACGCAGTATTTT. Encoded protein: CASSPQAGGGADTQYF.